The source of this T cell receptor (beta chain) is a study of T cells in Graves' hyperthyroidism and ophthalmopathy. Amplification targeted TCR beta CDR3 regions from RNA transcripts. Initially, a first-round RT-PCR of the TCR CDR3 employed the HTBI primer set. TCRdb used MiXCR to reprocess the multiplex PCR reads, holding one entry per CDR3 protein. The top ten clones hold about half of a sample with under 350,000 distinct CDR3 sequences, 15% to 20% of them seen once. Regarding the study as a whole: For ophthalmopathy, model prediction preceded onset by a median 6.5 months.

Of note for this clonotype: Its antigen is as yet unknown.

V lost 6 bases, J lost 10 bases, and 8 bases stayed unmatched. CDR1 is MNHNS, CDR2 SASEGT, per germline. CDR3 size: 13 residues. Sequences were obtained from blood. This chain links TRBV6-1 with TRBJ2-1, with TRBD1 matching over 8 bases. The TCR was taken from a woman between 45 and 65 years old with Graves' hyperthyroidism. In DNA, the CDR3 is TGTGCCAGCAGGCAACAGGGGGATGGCGAGCAGTTCTTC. This encodes CASRQQGDGEQFF.